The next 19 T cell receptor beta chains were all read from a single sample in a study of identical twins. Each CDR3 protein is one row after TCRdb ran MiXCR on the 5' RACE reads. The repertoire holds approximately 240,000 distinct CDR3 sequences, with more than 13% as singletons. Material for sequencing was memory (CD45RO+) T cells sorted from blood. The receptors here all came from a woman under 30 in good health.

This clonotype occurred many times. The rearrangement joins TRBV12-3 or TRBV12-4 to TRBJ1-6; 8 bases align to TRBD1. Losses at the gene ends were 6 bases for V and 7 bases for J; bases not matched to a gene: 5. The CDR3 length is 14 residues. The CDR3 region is CASRPDRVNSPLHF. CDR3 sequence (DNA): TGTGCCAGCAGACCGGACAGGGTCAATTCACCCCTCCACTTT.

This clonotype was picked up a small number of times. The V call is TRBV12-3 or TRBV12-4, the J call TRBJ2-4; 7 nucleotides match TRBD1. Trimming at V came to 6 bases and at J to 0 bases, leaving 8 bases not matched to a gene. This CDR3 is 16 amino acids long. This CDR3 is CASSPGQELAKNIQYF. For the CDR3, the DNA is TGTGCCAGCAGCCCCGGACAGGAGTTAGCCAAAAACATTCAGTACTTC.

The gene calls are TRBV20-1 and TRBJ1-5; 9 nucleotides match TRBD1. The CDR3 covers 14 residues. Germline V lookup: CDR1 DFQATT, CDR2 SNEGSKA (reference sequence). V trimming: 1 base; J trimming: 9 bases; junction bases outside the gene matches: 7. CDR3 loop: CSARGQGVHGPQHF. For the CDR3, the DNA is TGCAGTGCTAGAGGACAGGGGGTCCATGGGCCCCAGCATTTT.

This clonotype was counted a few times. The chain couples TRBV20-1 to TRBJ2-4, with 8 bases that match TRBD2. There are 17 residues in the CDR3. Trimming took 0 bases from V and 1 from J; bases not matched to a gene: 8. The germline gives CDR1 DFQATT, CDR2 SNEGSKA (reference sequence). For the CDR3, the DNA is TGCAGTGCTAGAGATCCCGGGGGGGCGAGGGCCAAAAACATTCAGTACTTC. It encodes CSARDPGGARAKNIQYF.

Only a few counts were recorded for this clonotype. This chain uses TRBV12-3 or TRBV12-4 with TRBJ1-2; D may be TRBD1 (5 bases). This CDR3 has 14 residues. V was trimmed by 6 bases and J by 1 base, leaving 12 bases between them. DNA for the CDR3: TGTGCCAGCAGAGCGGGGGTGGGTAACTATGGCTACACCTTC. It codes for CASRAGVGNYGYTF.

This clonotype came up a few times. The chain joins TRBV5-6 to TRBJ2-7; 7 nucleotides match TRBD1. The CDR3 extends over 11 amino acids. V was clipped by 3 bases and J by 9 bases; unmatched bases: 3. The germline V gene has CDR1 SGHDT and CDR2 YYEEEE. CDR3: CASSSRDRQYF. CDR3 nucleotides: TGTGCCAGCAGCTCCCGGGACAGGCAGTACTTC.

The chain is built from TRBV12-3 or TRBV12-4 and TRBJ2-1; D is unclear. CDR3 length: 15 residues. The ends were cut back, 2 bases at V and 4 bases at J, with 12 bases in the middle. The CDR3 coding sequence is TGTGCCAGCAGTTTAACCGGATCTAGATACAATGAGCAGTTCTTC. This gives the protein CASSLTGSRYNEQFF.

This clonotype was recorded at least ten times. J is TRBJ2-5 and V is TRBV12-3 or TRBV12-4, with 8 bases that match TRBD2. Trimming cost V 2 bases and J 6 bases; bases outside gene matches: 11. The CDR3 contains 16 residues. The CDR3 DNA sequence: TGTGCCAGCAGTTTAACTTCTGAACTAGCGGTAAAGACCCAGTACTTC. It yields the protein CASSLTSELAVKTQYF.

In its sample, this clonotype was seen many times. The CDR3 loop is CASSLGFNEQFF. The CDR3 DNA is TGTGCCAGCAGCCTGGGCTTCAATGAGCAGTTCTTC. The chain links TRBV4-2 to TRBJ2-1; D remains ambiguous. The V and J ends lost 4 bases and 6 bases respectively, with 7 bases between them. The CDR3 is 12 residues long. The germline V gene has CDR1 LGHNA and CDR2 YNFKEQ.

The CDR3 DNA follows: TGTGCCAGCAGCTTGGGAAACAGTCCTAGAGAAGATGAAGCTTTCTTT. Its protein product is CASSLGNSPREDEAFF. V usage is TRBV7-2 and J usage is TRBJ1-1; D gene uncertain. Trimming removed 3 bases at V and 7 bases at J, with 21 bases between. The CDR3 extends over 16 amino acids. Germline V gene data show CDR1 as SGHTA and CDR2 as FQGNSA.

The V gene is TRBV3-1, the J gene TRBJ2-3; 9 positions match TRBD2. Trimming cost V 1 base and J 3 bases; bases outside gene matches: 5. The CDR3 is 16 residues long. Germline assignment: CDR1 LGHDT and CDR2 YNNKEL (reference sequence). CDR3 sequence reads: CASSQGVAGVTDTQYF. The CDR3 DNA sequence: TGTGCCAGCAGCCAAGGCGTAGCGGGGGTTACAGATACGCAGTATTTT.

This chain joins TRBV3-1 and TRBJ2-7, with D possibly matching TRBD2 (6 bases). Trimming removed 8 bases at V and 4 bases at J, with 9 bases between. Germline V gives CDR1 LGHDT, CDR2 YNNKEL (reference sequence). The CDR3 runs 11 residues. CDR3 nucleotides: TGTGCCAGCGGGACTTGGTACGAGCAGTACTTC. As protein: CASGTWYEQYF.

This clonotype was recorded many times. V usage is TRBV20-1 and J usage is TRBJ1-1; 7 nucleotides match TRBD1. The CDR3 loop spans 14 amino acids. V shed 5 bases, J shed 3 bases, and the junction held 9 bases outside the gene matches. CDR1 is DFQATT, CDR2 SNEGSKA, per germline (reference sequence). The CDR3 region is CSAVGSGGDTEAFF. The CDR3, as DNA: TGCAGTGCTGTCGGGTCAGGGGGGGACACTGAAGCTTTCTTT.

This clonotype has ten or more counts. This CDR3 is CASSHGTFTDTQYF. The CDR3 DNA sequence: TGTGCCAGCAGCCACGGGACGTTCACAGATACGCAGTATTTT. The V gene is TRBV3-1, the J gene TRBJ2-3; D tentatively fits TRBD1 or TRBD2 (5 bases each). Trimming removed 3 bases at V and 2 bases at J, with 9 bases between. This CDR3 region has 14 residues. From germline, CDR1 is LGHDT and CDR2 YNNKEL (reference sequence).

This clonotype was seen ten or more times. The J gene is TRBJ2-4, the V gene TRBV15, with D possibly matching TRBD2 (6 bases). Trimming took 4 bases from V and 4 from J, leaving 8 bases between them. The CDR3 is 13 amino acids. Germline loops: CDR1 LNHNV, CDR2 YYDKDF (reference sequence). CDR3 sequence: CATSTGGKNIQYF. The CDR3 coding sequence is TGTGCCACCAGCACCGGAGGGAAAAACATTCAGTACTTC.

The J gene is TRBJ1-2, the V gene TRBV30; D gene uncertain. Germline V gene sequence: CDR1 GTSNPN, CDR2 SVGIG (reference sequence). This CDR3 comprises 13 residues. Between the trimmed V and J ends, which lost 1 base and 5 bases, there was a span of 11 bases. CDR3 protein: CAWSDQENYGYTF. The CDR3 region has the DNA TGTGCCTGGAGTGACCAGGAAAATTATGGCTACACCTTC.

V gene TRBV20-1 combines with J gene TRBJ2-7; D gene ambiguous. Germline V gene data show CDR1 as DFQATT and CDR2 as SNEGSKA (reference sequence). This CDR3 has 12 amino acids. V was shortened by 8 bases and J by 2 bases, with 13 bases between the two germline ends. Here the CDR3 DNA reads TGCAGTTTCTCGGGTCATCCCTACGAGCAGTACTTC. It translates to CSFSGHPYEQYF.

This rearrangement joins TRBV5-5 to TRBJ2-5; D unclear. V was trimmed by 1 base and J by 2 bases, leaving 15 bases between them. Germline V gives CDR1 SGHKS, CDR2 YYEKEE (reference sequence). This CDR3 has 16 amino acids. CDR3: CASSLRPDLLQETQYF. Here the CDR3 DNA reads TGTGCCAGCAGCTTGCGACCGGACCTACTTCAAGAGACCCAGTACTTC. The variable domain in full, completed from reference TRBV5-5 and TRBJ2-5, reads DAGVTQSPTHLIKTRGQQVTLRCSPISGHKSVSWYQQVLGQGPQFIFQYYEKEERGRGNFPDRFSARQFPNYSSELNVNALLLGDSALYLCASSLRPDLLQETQYFGPGTRLLVL.

Here the CDR3 reads CASSDVLATNEKLFF. The CDR3 nucleotides are TGTGCCAGCAGTGACGTCCTCGCAACTAATGAAAAACTGTTTTTT. The chain is built from TRBV6-1 and TRBJ1-4; no firm D call. Trimming stripped 3 bases from V and 0 bases from J, with 8 bases between. The CDR3 runs 15 residues. Per germline, CDR1 MNHNS and CDR2 SASEGT.